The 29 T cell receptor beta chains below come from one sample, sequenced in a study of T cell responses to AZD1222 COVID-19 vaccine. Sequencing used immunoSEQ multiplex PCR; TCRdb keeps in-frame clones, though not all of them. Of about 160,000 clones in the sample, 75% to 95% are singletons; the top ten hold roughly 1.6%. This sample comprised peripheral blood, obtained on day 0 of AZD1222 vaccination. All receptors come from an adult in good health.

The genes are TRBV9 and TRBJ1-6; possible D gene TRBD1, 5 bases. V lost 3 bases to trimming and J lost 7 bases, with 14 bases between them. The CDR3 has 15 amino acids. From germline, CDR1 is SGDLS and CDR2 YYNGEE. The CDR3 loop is CASSASGGRNSPLHF. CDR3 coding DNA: TGTGCCAGCAGCGCCTCTGGGGGTAGGAATTCACCCCTCCACTTT. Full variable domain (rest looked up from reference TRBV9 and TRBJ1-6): DSGVTQTPKHLITATGQRVTLRCSPRSGDLSVYWYQQSLDQGLQFLIQYYNGEERAKGNILERFSAQQFPDLHSELNLSSLELGDSALYFCASSASGGRNSPLHFGNGTRLTVT.

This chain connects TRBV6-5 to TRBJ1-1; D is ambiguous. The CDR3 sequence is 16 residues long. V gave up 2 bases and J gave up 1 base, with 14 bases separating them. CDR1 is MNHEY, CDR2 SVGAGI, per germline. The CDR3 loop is CASSYAGSIGNTEAFF. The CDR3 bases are TGTGCCAGCAGTTACGCGGGGTCAATTGGGAACACTGAAGCTTTCTTT.

Here the CDR3 DNA reads TGTGCCAGCAGCCGGGGGCCCGGGAGCAATCAGCCCCAGCATTTT. It yields the protein CASSRGPGSNQPQHF. The chain combines TRBV11-2 with TRBJ1-5; the D gene is possibly TRBD1 (6 bases). V was pared by 5 bases and J by 1 base, with 12 bases between. CDR1 SGHAT and CDR2 FQNNGV come from the germline V gene. The CDR3 spans 15 residues.

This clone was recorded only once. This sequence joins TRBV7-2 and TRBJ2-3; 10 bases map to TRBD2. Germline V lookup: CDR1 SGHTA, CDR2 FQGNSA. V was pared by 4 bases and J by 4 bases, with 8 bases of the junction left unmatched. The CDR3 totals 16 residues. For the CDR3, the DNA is TGTGCCAGCAGCTCCCCCCAGCGGGGGGGCCCAGATACGCAGTATTTT. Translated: CASSSPQRGGPDTQYF.

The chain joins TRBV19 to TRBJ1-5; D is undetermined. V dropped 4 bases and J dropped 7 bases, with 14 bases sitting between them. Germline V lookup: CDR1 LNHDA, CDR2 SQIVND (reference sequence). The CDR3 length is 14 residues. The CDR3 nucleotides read TGTGCCAGTAGTACCGGTTGGGTGGGCCAGCCCCAGCATTTT. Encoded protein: CASSTGWVGQPQHF.

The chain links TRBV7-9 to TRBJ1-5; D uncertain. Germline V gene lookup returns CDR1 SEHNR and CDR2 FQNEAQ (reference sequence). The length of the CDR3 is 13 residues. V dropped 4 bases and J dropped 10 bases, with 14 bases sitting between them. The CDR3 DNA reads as TGTGCCAGCAGCTCCCAGACGATAGAACCCCAGCATTTT. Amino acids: CASSSQTIEPQHF.

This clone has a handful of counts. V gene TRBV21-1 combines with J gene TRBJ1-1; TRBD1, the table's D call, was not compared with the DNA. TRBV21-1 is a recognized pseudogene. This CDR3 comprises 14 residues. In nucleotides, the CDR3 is TGTGCCAGCAGCAACCCGACAGGGGACACTGAAGCTTTCTTT. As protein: CASSNPTGDTEAFF.

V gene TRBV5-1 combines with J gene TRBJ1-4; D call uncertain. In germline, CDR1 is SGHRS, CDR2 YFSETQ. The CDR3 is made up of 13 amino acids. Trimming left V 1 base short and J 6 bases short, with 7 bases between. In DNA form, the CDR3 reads TGCGCCAGCAGCTTGTTTTCGGATGAAAAACTGTTTTTT. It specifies CASSLFSDEKLFF.

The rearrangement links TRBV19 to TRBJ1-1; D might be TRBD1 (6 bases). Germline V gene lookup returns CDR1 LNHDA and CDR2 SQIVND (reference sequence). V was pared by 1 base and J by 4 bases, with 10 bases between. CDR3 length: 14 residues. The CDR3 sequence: CASSIAIGGTEAFF. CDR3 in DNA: TGTGCCAGTAGTATAGCCATAGGGGGCACTGAAGCTTTCTTT.

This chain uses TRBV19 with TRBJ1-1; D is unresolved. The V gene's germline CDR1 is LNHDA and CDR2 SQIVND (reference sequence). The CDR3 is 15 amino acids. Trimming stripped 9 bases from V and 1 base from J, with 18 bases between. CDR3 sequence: CASHNYWEANTEAFF. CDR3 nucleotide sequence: TGTGCCAGCCATAATTATTGGGAAGCGAACACTGAAGCTTTCTTT.

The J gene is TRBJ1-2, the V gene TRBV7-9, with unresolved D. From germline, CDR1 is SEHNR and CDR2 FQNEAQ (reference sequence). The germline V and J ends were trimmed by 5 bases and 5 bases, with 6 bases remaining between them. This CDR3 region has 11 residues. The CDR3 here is CASSLNYGYTF. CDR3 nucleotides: TGTGCCAGCAGCCTCAATTATGGCTACACCTTC.

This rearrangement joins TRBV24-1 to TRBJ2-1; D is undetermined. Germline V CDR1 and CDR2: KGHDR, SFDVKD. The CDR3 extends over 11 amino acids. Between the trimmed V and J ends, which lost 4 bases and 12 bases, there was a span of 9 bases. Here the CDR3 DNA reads TGTGCCACCAGTGACCCTAGATCGCAGTTCTTC. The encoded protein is CATSDPRSQFF.

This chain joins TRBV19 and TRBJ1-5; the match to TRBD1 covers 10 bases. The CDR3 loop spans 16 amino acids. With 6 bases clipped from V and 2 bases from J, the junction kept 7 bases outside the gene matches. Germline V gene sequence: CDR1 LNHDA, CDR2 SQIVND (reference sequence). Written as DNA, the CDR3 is TGTGCCAGTAGGCCCTCCGGGACAGGGGGCAATCAGCCCCAGCATTTT. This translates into CASRPSGTGGNQPQHF.

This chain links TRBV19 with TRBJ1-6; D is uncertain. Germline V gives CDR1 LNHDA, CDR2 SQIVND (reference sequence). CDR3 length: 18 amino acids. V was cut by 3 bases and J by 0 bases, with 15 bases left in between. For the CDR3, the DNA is TGTGCCAGTAGTATTAAGAGGGATCCGAGCTCCTATAATTCACCCCTCCACTTT. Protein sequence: CASSIKRDPSSYNSPLHF.

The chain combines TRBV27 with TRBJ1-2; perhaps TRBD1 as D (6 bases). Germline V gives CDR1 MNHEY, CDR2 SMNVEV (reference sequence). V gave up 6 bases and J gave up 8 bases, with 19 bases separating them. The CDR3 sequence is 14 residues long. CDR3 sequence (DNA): TGTGCCAGCAGCAGGGGATCCGGCTGGGAGGGCTACACCTTC. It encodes CASSRGSGWEGYTF.

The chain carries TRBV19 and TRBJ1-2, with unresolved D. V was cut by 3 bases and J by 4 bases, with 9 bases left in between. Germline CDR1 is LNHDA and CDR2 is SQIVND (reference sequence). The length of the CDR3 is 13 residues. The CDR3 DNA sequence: TGTGCCAGTAGTATTGACGAATTCTATGGCTACACCTTC. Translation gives CASSIDEFYGYTF.

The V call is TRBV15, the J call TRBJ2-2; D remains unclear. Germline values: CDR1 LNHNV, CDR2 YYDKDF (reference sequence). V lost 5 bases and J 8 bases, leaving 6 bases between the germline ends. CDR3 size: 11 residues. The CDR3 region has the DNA TGTGCCACCAGCGGGTGGGGGGAGCTGTTTTTT. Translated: CATSGWGELFF.

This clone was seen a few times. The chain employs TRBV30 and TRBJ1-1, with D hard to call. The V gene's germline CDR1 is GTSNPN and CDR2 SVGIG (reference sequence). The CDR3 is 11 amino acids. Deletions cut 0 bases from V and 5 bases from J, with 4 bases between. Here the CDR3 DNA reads TGTGCCTGGAGTGTATCAACTGAAGCTTTCTTT. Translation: CAWSVSTEAFF.

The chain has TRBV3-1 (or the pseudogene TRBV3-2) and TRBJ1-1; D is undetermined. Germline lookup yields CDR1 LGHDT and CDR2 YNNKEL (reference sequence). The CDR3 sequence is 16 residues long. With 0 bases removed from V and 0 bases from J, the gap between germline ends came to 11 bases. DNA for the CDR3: TGTGCCAGCAGCCAAGAGTCTCGGGATCTGAACACTGAAGCTTTCTTT. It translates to CASSQESRDLNTEAFF.

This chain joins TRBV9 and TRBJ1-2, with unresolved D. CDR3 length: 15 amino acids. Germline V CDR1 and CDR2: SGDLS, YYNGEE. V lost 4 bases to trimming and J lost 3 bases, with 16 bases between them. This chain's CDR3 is CASSLRASVDYGYTF. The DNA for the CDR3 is TGTGCCAGCAGCCTTCGGGCTTCGGTGGACTATGGCTACACCTTC.

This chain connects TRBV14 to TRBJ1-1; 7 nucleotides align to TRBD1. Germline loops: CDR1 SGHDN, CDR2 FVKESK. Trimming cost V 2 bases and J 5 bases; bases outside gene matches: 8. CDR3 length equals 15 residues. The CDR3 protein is CASSQSPSGGTEAFF. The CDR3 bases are TGTGCCAGCAGCCAATCACCTTCAGGGGGAACTGAAGCTTTCTTT.

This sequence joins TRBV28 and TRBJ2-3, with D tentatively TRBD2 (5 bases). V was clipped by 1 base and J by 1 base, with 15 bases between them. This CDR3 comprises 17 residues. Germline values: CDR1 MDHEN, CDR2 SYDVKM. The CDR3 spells CASSLYRIDGGTDTQYF. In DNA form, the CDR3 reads TGTGCCAGCAGTTTATATCGTATCGACGGGGGCACAGATACGCAGTATTTT.

This chain's CDR3 is CASSLAPRASGNTIYF. CDR3 in DNA: TGTGCCAGCAGCTTGGCCCCTAGGGCCTCTGGAAACACCATATATTTT. V usage is TRBV5-6 and J usage is TRBJ1-3; no definite D call. Germline CDR1 and CDR2: SGHDT and YYEEEE. This CDR3 contains 16 residues. Trimming shortened V by 0 bases and J by 0 bases, and 10 bases separated the two germline ends.

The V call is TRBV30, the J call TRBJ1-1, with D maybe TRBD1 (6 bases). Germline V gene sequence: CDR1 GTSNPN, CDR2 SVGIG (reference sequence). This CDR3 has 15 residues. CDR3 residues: CVERGGPRGWTEAFF. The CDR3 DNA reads TGTGTCGAAAGGGGGGGCCCCCGAGGTTGGACTGAAGCTTTCTTT.

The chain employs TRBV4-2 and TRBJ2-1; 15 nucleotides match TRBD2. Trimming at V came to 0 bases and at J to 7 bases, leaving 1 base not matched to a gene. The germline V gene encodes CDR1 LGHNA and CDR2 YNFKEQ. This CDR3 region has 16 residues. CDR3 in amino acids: CASSQDGTSGGNEQFF. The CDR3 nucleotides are TGTGCCAGCAGCCAAGATGGGACTAGCGGGGGGAATGAGCAGTTCTTC.

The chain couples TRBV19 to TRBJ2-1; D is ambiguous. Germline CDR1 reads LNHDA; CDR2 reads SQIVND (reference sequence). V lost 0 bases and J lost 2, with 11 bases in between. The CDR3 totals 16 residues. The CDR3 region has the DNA TGTGCCAGTAGTATAGATCATATGGATCCCTACAATGAGCAGTTCTTC. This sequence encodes CASSIDHMDPYNEQFF.

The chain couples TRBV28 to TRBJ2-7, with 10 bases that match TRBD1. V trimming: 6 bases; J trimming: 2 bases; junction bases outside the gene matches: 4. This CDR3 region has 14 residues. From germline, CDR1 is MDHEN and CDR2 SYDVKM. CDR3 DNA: TGTGCCAGCAGCGGGACAGGGGAAACCTACGAGCAGTACTTC. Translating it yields CASSGTGETYEQYF.

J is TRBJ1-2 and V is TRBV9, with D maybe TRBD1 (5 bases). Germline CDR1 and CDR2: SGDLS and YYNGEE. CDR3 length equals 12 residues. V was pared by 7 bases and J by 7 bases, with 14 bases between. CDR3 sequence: CASGRDRSGYTF. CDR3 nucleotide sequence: TGTGCCAGCGGGCGGGACCGGAGTGGCTACACCTTC.

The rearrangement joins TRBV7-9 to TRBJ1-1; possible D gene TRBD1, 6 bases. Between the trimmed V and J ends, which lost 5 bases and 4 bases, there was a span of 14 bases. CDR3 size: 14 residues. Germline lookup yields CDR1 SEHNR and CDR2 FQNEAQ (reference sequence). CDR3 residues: CASSLQGFGTEAFF. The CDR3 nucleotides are TGTGCCAGCAGCCTACAGGGTTTCGGCACTGAAGCTTTCTTT.